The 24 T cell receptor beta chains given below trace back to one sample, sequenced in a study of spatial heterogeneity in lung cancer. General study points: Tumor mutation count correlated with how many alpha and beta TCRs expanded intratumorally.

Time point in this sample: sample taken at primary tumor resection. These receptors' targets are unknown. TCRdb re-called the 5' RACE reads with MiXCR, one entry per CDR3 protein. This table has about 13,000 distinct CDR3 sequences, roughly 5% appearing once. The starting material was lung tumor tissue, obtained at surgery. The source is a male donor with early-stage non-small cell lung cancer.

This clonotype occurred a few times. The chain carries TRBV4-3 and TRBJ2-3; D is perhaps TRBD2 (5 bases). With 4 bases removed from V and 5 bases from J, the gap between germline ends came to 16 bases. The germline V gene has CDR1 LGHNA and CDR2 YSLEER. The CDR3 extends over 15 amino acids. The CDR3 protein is CASSPLTGSGDTQYF. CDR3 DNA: TGCGCCAGCAGCCCCCTAACGGGGTCGGGAGATACGCAGTATTTT.

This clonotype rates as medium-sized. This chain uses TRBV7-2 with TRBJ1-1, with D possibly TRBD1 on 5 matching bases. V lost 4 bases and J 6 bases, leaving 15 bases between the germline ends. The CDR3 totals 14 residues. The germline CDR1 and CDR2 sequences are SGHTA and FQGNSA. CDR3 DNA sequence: TGTGCCAGCAGCTCCGGACTGGGGGGGGCTGAAGCTTTCTTT. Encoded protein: CASSSGLGGAEAFF.

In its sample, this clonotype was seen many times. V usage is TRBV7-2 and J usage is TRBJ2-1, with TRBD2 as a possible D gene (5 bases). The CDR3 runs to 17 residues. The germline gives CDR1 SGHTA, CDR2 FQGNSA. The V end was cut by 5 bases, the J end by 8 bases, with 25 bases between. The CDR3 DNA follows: TGTGCCAGCAGCCACCGGGGATTAGCGCCCCTTACCTATGAGCAGTTCTTC. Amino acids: CASSHRGLAPLTYEQFF.

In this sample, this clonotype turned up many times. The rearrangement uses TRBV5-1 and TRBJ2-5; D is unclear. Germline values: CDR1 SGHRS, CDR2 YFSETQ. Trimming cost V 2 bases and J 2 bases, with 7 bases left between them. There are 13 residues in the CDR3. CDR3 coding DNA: TGCGCCAGCAGCTTAAGAACTCAAGAGACCCAGTACTTC. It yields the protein CASSLRTQETQYF.

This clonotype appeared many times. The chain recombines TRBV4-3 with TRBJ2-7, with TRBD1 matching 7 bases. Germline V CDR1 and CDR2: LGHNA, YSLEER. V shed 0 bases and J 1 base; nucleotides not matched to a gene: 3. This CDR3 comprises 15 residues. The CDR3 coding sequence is TGCGCCAGCAGCCAAGAGGGGGACAGATCCTACGAGCAGTACTTC. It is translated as CASSQEGDRSYEQYF.

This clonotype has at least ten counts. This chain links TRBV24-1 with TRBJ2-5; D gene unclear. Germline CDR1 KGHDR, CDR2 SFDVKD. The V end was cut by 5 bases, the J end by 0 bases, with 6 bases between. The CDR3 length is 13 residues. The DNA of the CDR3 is TGTGCCACCAGTGCAGTGAACCAAGAGACCCAGTACTTC. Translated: CATSAVNQETQYF.

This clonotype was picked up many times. The CDR3 DNA sequence: TGCGCCAGCAGCCTAAGGACAGGGTCGGACAATGAGCAGTTCTTC. This sequence encodes CASSLRTGSDNEQFF. The chain joins TRBV5-1 to TRBJ2-1; 8 nucleotides match TRBD1. CDR3 length equals 15 residues. Germline V gives CDR1 SGHRS, CDR2 YFSETQ. Germline trimming cut 4 bases from V and 5 bases from J; bases unmatched to any gene: 8.

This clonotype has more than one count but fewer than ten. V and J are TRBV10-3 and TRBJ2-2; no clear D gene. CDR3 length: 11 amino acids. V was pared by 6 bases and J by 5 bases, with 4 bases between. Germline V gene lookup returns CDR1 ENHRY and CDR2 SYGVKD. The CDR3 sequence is CAISRTGELFF. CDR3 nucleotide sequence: TGTGCCATCAGCAGGACCGGGGAGCTGTTTTTT.

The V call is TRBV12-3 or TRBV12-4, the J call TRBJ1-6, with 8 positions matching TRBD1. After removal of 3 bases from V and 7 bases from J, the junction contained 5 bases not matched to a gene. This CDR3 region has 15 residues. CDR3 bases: TGTGCCAGCAGTTTGCAGGGGGCGGGAAATTCACCCCTCCACTTT. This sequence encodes CASSLQGAGNSPLHF.

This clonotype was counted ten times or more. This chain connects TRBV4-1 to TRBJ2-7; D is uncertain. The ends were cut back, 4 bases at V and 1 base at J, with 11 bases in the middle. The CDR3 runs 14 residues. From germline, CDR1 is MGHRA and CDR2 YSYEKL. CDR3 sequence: CASSRLGASYEQYF. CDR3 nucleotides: TGCGCCAGCAGCCGCCTTGGCGCGTCCTACGAGCAGTACTTC.

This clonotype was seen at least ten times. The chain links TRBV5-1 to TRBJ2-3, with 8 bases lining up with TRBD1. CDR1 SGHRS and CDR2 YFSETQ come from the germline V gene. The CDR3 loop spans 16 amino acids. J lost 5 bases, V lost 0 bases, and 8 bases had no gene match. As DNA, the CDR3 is TGCGCCAGCAGCTTGGCCGGGGGCAGGGGGCAAGATACGCAGTATTTT. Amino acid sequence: CASSLAGGRGQDTQYF.

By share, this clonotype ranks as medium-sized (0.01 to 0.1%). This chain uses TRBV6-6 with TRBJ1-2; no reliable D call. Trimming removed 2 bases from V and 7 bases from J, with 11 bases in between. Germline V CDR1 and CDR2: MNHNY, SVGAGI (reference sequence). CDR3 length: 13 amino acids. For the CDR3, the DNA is TGTGCCAGCAGTTACCCATTACGGGGTGGCTACACCTTC. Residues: CASSYPLRGGYTF.

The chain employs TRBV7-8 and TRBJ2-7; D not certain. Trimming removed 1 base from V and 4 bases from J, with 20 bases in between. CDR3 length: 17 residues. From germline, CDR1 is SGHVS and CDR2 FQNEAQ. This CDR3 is CASSLVGKAAFGYEQYF. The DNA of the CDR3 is TGTGCCAGCAGCTTAGTTGGCAAGGCCGCTTTTGGGTACGAGCAGTACTTC.

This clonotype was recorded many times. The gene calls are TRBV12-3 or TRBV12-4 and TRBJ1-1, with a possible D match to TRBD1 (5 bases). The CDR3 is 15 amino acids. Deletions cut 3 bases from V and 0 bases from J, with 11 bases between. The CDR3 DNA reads TGTGCCAGCAGTTTGTGGGGCAGGGTGAACACTGAAGCTTTCTTT. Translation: CASSLWGRVNTEAFF.

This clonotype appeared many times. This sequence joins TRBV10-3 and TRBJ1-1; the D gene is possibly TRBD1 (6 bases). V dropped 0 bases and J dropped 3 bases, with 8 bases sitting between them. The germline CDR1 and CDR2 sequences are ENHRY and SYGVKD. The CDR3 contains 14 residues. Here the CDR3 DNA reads TGTGCCATCAGTGAGTCGAGGGGGGACACTGAAGCTTTCTTT. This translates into CAISESRGDTEAFF.

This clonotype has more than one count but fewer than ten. CDR3 region: CSARGRAGVNQPQHF. For the CDR3, the DNA is TGCAGTGCTAGGGGTAGGGCAGGGGTCAATCAGCCCCAGCATTTT. This chain uses TRBV20-1 with TRBJ1-5; a possible D gene is TRBD1 (6 bases). The V gene's germline CDR1 is DFQATT and CDR2 SNEGSKA (reference sequence). With 3 bases removed from V and 3 bases from J, the gap between germline ends came to 15 bases. CDR3 length: 15 amino acids.

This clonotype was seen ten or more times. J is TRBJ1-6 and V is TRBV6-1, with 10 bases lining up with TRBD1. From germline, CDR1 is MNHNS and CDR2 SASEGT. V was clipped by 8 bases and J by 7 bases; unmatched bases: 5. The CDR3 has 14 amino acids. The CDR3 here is CASVWTGGNSPLHF. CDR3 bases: TGTGCCAGCGTGTGGACAGGGGGAAATTCACCCCTCCACTTT.

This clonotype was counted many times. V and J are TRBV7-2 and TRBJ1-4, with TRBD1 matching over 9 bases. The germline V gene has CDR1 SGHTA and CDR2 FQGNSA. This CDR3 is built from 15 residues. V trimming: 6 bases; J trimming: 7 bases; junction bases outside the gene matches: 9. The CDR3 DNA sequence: TGTGCCAGCAGGCCTGCCGGGACAGGGTCTGAAAAACTGTTTTTT. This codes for CASRPAGTGSEKLFF.

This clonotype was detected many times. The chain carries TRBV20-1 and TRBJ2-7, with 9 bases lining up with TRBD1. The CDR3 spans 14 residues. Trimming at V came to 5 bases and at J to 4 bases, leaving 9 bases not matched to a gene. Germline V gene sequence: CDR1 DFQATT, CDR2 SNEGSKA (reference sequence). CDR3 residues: CSAEPGQGSYEQYF. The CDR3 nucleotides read TGCAGTGCTGAGCCGGGACAGGGTTCGTACGAGCAGTACTTC.

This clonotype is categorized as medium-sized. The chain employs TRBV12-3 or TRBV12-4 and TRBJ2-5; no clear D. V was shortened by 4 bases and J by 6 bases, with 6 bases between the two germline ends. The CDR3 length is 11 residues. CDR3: CASSWSQTQYF. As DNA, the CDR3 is TGTGCCAGCAGTTGGTCCCAGACCCAGTACTTC.

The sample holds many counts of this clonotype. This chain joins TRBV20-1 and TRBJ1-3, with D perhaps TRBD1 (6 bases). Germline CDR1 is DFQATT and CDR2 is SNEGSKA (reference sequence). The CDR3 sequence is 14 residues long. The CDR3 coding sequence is TGCAGCCCTAGGGGGGGAAGCTCTGGAAACACCATATATTTT. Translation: CSPRGGSSGNTIYF.

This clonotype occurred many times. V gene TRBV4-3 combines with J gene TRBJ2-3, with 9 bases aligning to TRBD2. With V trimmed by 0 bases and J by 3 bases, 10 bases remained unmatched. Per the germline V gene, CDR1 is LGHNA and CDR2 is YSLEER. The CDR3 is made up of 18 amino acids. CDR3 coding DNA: TGCGCCAGCAGCCAAGATCCGCCACTAGCGGGCCGGACAGATACGCAGTATTTT. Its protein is CASSQDPPLAGRTDTQYF.

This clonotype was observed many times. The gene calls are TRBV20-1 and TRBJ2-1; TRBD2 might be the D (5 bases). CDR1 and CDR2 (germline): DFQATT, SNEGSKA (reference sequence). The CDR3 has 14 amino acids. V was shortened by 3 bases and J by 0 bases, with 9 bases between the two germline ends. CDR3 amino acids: CSASSGSSYNEQFF. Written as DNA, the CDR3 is TGCAGTGCTAGCTCGGGGAGCTCCTACAATGAGCAGTTCTTC.

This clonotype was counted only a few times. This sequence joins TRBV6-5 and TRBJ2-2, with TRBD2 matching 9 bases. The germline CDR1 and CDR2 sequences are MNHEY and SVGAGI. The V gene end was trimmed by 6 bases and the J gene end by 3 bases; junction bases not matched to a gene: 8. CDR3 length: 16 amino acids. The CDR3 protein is CASRPERGDHTGELFF. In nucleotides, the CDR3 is TGTGCCAGCAGACCTGAGCGGGGGGATCACACCGGGGAGCTGTTTTTT.